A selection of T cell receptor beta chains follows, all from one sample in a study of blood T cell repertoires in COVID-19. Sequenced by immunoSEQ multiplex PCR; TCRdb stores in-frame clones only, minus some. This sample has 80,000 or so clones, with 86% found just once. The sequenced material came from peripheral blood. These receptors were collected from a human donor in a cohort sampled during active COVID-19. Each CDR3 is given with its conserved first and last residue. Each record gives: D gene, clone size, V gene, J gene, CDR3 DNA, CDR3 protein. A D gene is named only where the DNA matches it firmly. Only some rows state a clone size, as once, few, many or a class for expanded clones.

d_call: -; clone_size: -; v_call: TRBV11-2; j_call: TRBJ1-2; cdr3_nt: TGTGCCAGCAGCGTCACAGGTTACTATGGCTACACCTTC; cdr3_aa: CASSVTGYYGYTF
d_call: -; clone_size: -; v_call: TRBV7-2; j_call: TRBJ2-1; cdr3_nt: TGTGCCAGCAGCGGAAGGGTGGACAGTTGGGAGTTCTTC; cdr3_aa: CASSGRVDSWEFF
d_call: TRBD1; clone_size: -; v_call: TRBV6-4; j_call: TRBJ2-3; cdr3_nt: TGTGCCAGCAGTGTCAGGACAGGGGGCTCTGTAGATACGCAGTATTTT; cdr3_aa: CASSVRTGGSVDTQYF
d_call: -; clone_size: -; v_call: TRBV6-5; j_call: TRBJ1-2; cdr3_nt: TGTGCCAGCGACCCACTACTGAACTACTATGGCTACACCTTC; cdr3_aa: CASDPLLNYYGYTF
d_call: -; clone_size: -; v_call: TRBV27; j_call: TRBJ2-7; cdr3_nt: TGTGCCAGCAGTGGTCATCGGGTCGGCGAGCAGTACTTC; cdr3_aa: CASSGHRVGEQYF
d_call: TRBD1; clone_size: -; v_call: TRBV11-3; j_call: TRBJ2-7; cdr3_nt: TGTGCCAGCAGCCCCCAGGCGGGACAGGGTAATTCCTACGAGCAGTACTTC; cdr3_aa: CASSPQAGQGNSYEQYF
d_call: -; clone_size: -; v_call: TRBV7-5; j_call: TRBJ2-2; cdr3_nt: TGTGCCAGAAGCACCGACAGGGGGCAAAACCCTACGAACACCGGGGAGCTGTTTTTT; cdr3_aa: CARSTDRGQNPTNTGELFF
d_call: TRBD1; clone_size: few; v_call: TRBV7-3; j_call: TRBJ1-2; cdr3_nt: TGTGCCAGCAGCTTCCAGGGGGCAAAAGGCTACACCTTC; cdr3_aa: CASSFQGAKGYTF
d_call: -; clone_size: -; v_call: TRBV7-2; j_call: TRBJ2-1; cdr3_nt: TGTGCCAGCAGCTTAGTTGGCGGGGGCCTCTCCTACAATGAGCAGTTCTTC; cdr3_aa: CASSLVGGGLSYNEQFF
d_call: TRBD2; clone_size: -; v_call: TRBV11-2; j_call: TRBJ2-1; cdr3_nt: TGTGCCAGCAGCCCCGGACCCGGGACTAGTAGGTACAATGAGCAGTTCTTC; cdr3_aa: CASSPGPGTSRYNEQFF
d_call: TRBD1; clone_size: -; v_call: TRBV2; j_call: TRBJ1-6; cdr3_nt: TGTGCCAGCAGTTCTACCGGGACAGGGAATTCACCCCTCCACTTT; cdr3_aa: CASSSTGTGNSPLHF
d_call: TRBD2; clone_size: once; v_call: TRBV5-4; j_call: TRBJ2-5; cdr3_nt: TGTGCCAGCAAGCTAGCGGGACGGGAGACCCAGTACTTC; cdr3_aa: CASKLAGRETQYF
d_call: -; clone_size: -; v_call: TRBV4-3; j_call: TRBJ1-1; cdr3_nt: TGCGCCAGCAGCCGAGAGGCAGGGATCATGAACACTGAAGCTTTCTTT; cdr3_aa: CASSREAGIMNTEAFF
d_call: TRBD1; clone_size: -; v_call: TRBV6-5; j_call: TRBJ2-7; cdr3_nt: TGTGCCAGTAGGAGGGGACAGGGGGCCTCCTACGAGCAGTACTTC; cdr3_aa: CASRRGQGASYEQYF
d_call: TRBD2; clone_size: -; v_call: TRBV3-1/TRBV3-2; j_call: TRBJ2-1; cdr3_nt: TGTGCCAGCAGCTTAGCGGGAGCGGCCTACAATGAGCAGTTCTTC; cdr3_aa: CASSLAGAAYNEQFF
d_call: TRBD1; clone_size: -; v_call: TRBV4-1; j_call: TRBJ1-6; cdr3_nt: TGCGCCAGCAGCCATGCGACAGGGAATTCACCCCTCCACTTT; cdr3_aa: CASSHATGNSPLHF
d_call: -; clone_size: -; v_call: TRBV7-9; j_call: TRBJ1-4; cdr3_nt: TGTGCCAGCAGCGGACTAGGCGGGGGAGCGGAGGAAAAACTGTTTTTT; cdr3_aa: CASSGLGGGAEEKLFF
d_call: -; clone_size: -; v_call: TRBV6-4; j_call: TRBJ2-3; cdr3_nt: TGTGCCAGCAGTGGCGACAGTGCCGATACGCAGTATTTT; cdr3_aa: CASSGDSADTQYF
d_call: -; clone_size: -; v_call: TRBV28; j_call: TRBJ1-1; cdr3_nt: TGTGCCAGCACAGTGTCAGGGAATTTGATTGTTACTGAAGCTTTCTTT; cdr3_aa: CASTVSGNLIVTEAFF
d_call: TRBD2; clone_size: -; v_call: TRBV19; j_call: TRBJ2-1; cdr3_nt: TGTGCCAGTAGTATTAATCTAGCGGGGATCTACAATGAGCAGTTCTTC; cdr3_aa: CASSINLAGIYNEQFF
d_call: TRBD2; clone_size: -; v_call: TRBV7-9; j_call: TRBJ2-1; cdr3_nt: TGTGCCAGCAGCCTGACTAGCGGGGGATTCAATGAGCAGTTCTTC; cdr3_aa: CASSLTSGGFNEQFF
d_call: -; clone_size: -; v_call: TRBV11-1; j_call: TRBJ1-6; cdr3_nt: TGTGCCAGCAGCTTAGGATCGGGTTCACCCCTCCACTTT; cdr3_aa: CASSLGSGSPLHF
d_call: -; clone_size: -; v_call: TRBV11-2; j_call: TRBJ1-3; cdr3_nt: TGTGCCAGCAGCCGCTTAACGGGCTCTGGAAACACCATATATTTT; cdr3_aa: CASSRLTGSGNTIYF
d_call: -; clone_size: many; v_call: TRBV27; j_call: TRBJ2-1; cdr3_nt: TGTGCCAGCAGTGCCGGAGGGCAGGGCCTCGTGGATGAGCAGTTCTTC; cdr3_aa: CASSAGGQGLVDEQFF
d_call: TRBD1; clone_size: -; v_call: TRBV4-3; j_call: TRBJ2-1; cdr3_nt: TGCGCCAGCAGCCAAAGGTTCCAAGGACAGGGCTACAATGAGCAGTTCTTC; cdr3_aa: CASSQRFQGQGYNEQFF
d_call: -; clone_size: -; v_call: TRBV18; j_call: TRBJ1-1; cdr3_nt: TGTGCCAGCTCACCAAATACGGTCCGAAGTGAAGCTTTCTTT; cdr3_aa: CASSPNTVRSEAFF
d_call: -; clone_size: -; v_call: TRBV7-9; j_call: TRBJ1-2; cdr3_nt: TGTGCCAGCAGAATAGGGGCAGGGGACTATGGCTACACCTTC; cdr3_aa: CASRIGAGDYGYTF
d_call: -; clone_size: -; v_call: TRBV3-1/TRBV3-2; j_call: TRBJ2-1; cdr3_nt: TGTGCCAGCAGCTTACAGGGAGGGTACAATGAGCAGTTCTTC; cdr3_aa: CASSLQGGYNEQFF
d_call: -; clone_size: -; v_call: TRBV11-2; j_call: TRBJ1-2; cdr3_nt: TGTGCCAGCAGCTTAGGCGCGGGATGGGGCTACACCTTC; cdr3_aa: CASSLGAGWGYTF
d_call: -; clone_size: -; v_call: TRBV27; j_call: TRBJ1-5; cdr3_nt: TGTGCCAGCAGTTTATCGTTGGCCGGGGATCAGCCCCAGCATTTT; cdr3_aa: CASSLSLAGDQPQHF
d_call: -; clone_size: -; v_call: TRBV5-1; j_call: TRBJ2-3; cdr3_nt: TGCGCCAGCAGCTTATACTGGGGGGCAGATACGCAGTATTTT; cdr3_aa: CASSLYWGADTQYF
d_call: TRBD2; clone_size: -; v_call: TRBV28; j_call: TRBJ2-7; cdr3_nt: TGTGCCAGCAGTTTAGCGGGACTAGCGGGGGGGTACGAGCAGTACTTC; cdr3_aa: CASSLAGLAGGYEQYF
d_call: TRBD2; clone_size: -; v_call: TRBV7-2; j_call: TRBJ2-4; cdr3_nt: TGTGCCAGCAGCGCCGGGGGGGCCGGCAAAAACATTCAGTACTTC; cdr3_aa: CASSAGGAGKNIQYF
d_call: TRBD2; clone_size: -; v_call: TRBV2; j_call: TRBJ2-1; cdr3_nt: TGTGCCAGCAGTGACGCTAGCGGAGGGGACAATGAGCAGTTCTTC; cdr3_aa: CASSDASGGDNEQFF
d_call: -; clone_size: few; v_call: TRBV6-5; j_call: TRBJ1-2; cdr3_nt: TGTGCCAGCGCAACAGGGACGCCCTTTGGCTACACCTTC; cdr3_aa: CASATGTPFGYTF
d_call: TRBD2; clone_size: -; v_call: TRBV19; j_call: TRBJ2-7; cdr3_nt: TGTGCCAGTAGAAGAACGACTAGCGGGTCCTCCTACGAGCAGTACTTC; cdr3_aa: CASRRTTSGSSYEQYF
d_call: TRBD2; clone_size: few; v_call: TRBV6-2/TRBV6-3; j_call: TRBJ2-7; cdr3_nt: TGTGCCAGCAGCCTTAGCGGGGGGGCGAAGTCCTACGAGCAGTACTTC; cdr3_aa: CASSLSGGAKSYEQYF
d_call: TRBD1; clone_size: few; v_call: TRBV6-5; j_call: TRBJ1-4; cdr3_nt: TGTGCCAGCGGTAGACAGGGGGGTAATGAAAAACTGTTTTTT; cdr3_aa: CASGRQGGNEKLFF
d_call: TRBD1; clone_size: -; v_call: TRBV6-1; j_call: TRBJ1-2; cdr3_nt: TGTGCCAGCAGTGAACGGACAGGGGGCTTTAGCTATGGCTACACCTTC; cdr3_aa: CASSERTGGFSYGYTF
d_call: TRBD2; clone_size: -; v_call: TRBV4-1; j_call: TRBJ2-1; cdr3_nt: TGCGCCAGCACCACCGTCGCGGGGGGGGCGAATGAGCAGTTCTTC; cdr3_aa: CASTTVAGGANEQFF
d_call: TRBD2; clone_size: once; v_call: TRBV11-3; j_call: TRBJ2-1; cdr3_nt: TGTGCCAGCAGCCCAGGGGGACTAGCGGGGCATGAGCAGTTCTTC; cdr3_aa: CASSPGGLAGHEQFF
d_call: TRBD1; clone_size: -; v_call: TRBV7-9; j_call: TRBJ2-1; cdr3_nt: TGTGCCAGCAGCATCCCGGGGACAGGTTACAATGAGCAGTTCTTC; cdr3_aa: CASSIPGTGYNEQFF
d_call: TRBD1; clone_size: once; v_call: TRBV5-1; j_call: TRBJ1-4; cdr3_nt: TGCGCCAGCAGCTCACAGGGGGCACTCGATGAAAAACTGTTTTTT; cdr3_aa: CASSSQGALDEKLFF
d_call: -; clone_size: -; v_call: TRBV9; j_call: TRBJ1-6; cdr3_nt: TGTGCCAGCAGCGGACACAGTAACTATAATTCACCCCTCCACTTT; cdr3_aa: CASSGHSNYNSPLHF
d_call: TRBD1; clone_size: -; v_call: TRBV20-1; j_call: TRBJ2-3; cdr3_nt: TGCAGTGCTAGTGGGGCGGCAGGGGGCTTGGGAGATACGCAGTATTTT; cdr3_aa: CSASGAAGGLGDTQYF
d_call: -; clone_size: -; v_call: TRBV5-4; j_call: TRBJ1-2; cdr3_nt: TGTGCCAGCAGCTTGGGGGGAGAGATCTATGGCTACACCTTC; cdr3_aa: CASSLGGEIYGYTF
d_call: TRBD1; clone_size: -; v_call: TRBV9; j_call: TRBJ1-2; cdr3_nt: TGTGCCAGCAGCGTTACCGGGACAGGGGAATCTGGCTACACCTTC; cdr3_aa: CASSVTGTGESGYTF
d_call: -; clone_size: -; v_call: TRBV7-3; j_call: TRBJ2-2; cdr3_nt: TGTGCCAGCAGCGTATCGAACACCGGGGAGCTGTTTTTT; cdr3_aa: CASSVSNTGELFF
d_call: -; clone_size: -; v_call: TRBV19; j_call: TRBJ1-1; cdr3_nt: TGTGCCAGTTGGGGCGAGGACACTGAAGCTTTCTTT; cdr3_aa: CASWGEDTEAFF
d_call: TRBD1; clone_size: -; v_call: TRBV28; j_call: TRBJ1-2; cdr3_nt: TGTGCCAGCAGCTTAGACAGGGGGCGAGACACCTTC; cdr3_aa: CASSLDRGRDTF
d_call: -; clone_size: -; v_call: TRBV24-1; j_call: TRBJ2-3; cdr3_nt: TGTGCCACCAGTGACTCGGGTCCTCGACCAGATACGCAGTATTTT; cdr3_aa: CATSDSGPRPDTQYF
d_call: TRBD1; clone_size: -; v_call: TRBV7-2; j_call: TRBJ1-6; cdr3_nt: TGTGCCAGCAGCCCGTCGACAGGGTTTGATTCACCCCTCCACTTT; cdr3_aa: CASSPSTGFDSPLHF
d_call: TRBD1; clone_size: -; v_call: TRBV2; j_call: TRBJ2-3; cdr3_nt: TGTGCCAGCACTTGGACAGGGGGGCGGGATACGCAGTATTTT; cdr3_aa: CASTWTGGRDTQYF